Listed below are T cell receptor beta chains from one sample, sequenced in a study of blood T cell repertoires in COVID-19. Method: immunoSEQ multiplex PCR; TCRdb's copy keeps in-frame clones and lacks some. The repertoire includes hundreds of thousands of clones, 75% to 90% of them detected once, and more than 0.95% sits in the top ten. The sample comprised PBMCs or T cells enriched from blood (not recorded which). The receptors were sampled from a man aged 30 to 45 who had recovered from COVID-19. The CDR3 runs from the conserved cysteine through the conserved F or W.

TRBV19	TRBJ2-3	CASSQTGAVRDTQYF
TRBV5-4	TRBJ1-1	CASSRRDLNTEAFF
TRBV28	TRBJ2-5	CASSLGTTNRQETQYF
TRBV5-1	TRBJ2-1	CASSLISGSVNEQFF
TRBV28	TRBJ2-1	CASSVKAGASFNEQFF
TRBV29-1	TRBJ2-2	CSVDRGTGELFF
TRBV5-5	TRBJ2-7	CASSFGTSGRFQYF
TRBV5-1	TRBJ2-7	CASSTHQYEQYF
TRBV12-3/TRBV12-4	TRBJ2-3	CASSVQGTDTQYF
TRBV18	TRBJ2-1	CASSVGQGDYNEQFF
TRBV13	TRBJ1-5	CASSFGQHNQPQHF
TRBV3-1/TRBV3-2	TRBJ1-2	CASSQEALGGNLNYGYTF
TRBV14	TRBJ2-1	CASSHSGTRISKDGSYNEQFF
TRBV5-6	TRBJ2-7	CASSYGLAGGYEQYF
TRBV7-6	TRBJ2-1	CASRYKTGGSYNEQFF
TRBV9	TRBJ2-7	CASSSPRGGGSYEQYF
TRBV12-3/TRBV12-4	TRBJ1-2	CASTATTGDRYTF
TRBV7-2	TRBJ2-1	CASSPAGTEIFYNEQFF
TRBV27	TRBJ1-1	CASRGGTGGPTEAFF
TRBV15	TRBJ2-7	CATSRDQGSYEQYF
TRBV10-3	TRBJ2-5	CAISKRTTPETQYF
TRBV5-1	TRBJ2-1	CASSMSITNTNEQFF
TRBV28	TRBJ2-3	CASRQGSGTDTQYF
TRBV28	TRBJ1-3	CASRPPGHSGNTIYF
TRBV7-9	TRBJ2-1	CASSPTPGGPGDEQFF
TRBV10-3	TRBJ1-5	CAISEGQGSNQPQHF
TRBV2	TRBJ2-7	CASRRGRDEQYF
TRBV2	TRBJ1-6	CASSEAPGTSYNSPLHF
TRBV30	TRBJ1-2	CAWSFWGDGGYTF
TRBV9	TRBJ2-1	CASRGVGTTSYNEQFF
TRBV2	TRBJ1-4	CATSGPGAKNEKLFF
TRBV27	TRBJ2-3	CASSQLRDRGNTQYF
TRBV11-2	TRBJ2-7	CASSSGTSGVYEQYF
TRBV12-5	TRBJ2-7	CASVWYRGSSYEQYF
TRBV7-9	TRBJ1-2	CASNNQGADGYTF
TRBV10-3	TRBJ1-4	CAISESTGDGEKLFF
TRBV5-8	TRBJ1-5	CASSLAQNNQPQHF
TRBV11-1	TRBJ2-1	CASSLLAASNEQFF
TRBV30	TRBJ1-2	CAWSVIDRPPNYGYTF
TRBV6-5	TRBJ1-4	CASRPMRINEKLFF
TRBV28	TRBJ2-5	CASRSRQGVAQETQYF
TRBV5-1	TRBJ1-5	CASSYGQGNQPQHF
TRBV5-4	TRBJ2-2	CASSLDSGRALTGELFF
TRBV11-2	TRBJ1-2	CASSSGGGRHYGYTF
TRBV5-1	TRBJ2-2	CASMSGGGNTGELFF
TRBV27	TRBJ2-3	CASRKGLLTDTQYF
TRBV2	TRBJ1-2	CASTSGVNYGYTF
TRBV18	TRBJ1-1	CASSEHRWDTEAFF
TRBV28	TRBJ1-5	CASTPGTGGRQPQHF
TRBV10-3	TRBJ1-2	CAISEVGGKYGYTF
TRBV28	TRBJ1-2	CASSLGTGVHGYTF
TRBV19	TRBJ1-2	CASNRTGTCGYTF